This T cell receptor beta chain was captured by sequencing in a study of T cells in pancreatic ductal adenocarcinoma listed by TCRdb under 2017. The study in broad terms: To learn about the adaptive T-cell response arising naturally, investigators profiled where tumor-infiltrating CD8+ T cells, together with suppressive cells, were located within resected pancreatic ductal adenocarcinoma, how abundant they were, and what qualities they showed.

On this clone itself: It has no known antigen specificity. The sample holds no much larger clone one base away, and base qualities are not on file.

The CDR3 runs 17 amino acids, cysteine and phenylalanine included. Left in the record is the CDR3 DNA by itself, 51 bases read in frame from the first base. V is clipped by 1 base and J by 2 bases, and the sequence between their germline boundaries is 16 bases long. Based on the germline V gene (reference sequence), the CDR1 and CDR2 sequences are LNHDA and SQIVND. Pancreatic ductal adenocarcinoma patients who had undergone surgery without neoadjuvant therapy were selected. Immediately after surgery, resected tumor tissue was placed into ice-cold media, and part of the tissue was flash frozen for DNA and RNA. Using the DNeasy Blood and Tissue Kit with Proteinase K and RNase treatment, genomic DNA was extracted from roughly seven PBMC and roughly ten flash-frozen tumor specimens. TCR beta CDR3 regions were amplified from genomic DNA using the immunoSEQ hsTCRB kit. An Illumina HiSeq system was used to carry out high-throughput TRB CDR3 sequencing. On the authors' methods: The immunoSEQ software was used to analyze sequencing reads, and nonproductive sequences containing premature stops or frame-shifts were excluded. Repertoire clonality was computed as one minus Shannon entropy normalized by log2 of the number of unique productive sequences. TCRdb took over this immuneACCESS table, retaining in-frame rearrangements with V and J assigned. Such tables are incomplete; in checked studies, under half of the missing clones stem from an unresolved V gene, and the remainder is unexplained. For V, J and clone size, that table is used; D and trimming come from the DNA. This sample holds just under 5,000 clones; more than 70% were observed only once. The ten largest account for roughly 6% of the sample.

Results and caveats for the whole study, not just this receptor: Since most people with pancreatic cancer show up with disease that cannot be operated on, the resected cohort was biased toward the minority who had early-stage disease. Tumor versus blood clonality comparisons may be biased because tumors are enriched in CD45RO+ effector rather than naive T cells, biasing toward lower diversity. Compared with tumor samples, blood samples had more total productive templates and about 7.5-fold more unique clonotypes. There was no significant difference in T-cell clonality between tumor and blood, where mean clonality was approximately 0.12 for tumors and 0.07 to 0.075 for blood.

The sequence joins TRBV19 to TRBJ2-3, with TRBD2 tentatively as D gene (6 bases match). The material sequenced was pancreatic tumor tissue. The TCR sequence derives from a human donor with pancreatic ductal adenocarcinoma. The DNA sequence is as follows: TGTGCCAGTAGTATAGCGGGAGACCTGGGCTACACAGATACGCAGTATTTT. Translated, this gives CASSIAGDLGYTDTQYF.